This TCR beta chain derives from a study of blood T cell repertoires in COVID-19. In the study overall: COVID-19 samples from acute and convalescent phases originated in the United States, Italy and Spain.

This CDR3 contains 16 residues. Trimming took off 1 base at V and 6 bases at J, with 15 bases between the two ends. Germline V gene sequence: CDR1 SEHNR, CDR2 FQNEAQ (reference sequence). TCRdb keeps only in-frame clones here, not all; method: immunoSEQ multiplex PCR. The sample records fewer than 350,000 clones, over 75% being singletons. The chain uses TRBV7-9 and TRBJ1-4, with D tentatively TRBD1 (5 bases). The receptor was isolated from a woman in her thirties with COVID-19, enrolled during active disease. Sequences were obtained from peripheral blood. DNA for the CDR3: TGTGCCAGCAGCTTAGGCGGCGGGGGAGTTGATGAAAAACTGTTTTTT. Translating gives CASSLGGGGVDEKLFF.